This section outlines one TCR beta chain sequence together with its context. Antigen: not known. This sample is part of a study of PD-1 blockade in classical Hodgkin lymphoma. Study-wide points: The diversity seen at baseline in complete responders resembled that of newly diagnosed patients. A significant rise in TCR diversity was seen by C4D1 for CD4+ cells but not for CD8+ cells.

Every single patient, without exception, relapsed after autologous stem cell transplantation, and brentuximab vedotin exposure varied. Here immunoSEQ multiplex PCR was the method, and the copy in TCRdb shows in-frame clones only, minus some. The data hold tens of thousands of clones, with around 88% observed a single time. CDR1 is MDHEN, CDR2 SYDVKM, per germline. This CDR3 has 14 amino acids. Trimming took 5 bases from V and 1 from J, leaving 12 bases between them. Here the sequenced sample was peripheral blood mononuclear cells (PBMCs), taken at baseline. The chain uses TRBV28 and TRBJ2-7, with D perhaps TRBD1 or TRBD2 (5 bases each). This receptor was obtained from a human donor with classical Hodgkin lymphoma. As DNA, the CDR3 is TGTGCCAGCAGTCTGCTGGGGGTGTCCTACGAGCAGTACTTC. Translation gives CASSLLGVSYEQYF.